A single sample gave rise to the 8 T cell receptor beta chains below, sequenced in a study of T cell changes during pregnancy in multiple sclerosis. Profiled with immunoSEQ multiplex PCR; TCRdb holds only in-frame clones, not every one. Of roughly 52,000 clones in the sample, under 95% are singletons; the top ten hold about 3%. The sequencing here drew on CD8+ T cells from peripheral blood mononuclear cells, taken in the third trimester of pregnancy. The receptors shown here come from a female donor with multiple sclerosis, enrolled in a pregnancy study.

The chain links TRBV9 to TRBJ1-2; D gene ambiguous. The CDR3 loop spans 12 amino acids. Germline V CDR1 and CDR2: SGDLS, YYNGEE. Trimming pared 4 bases from V and 8 bases from J, leaving 12 bases between. The DNA of the CDR3 is TGTGCCAGCAGCTACGGCAGAGGCGGCTACACCTTC. Its protein product is CASSYGRGGYTF. Full variable domain (missing parts from reference TRBV9 and TRBJ1-2): DSGVTQTPKHLITATGQRVTLRCSPRSGDLSVYWYQQSLDQGLQFLIQYYNGEERAKGNILERFSAQQFPDLHSELNLSSLELGDSALYFCASSYGRGGYTFGSGTRLTVV.

J is TRBJ2-7 and V is TRBV5-6; 7 nucleotides align to TRBD2. The CDR3 covers 13 residues. The germline V gene encodes CDR1 SGHDT and CDR2 YYEEEE. V shed 3 bases and J 2 bases; nucleotides not matched to a gene: 2. The CDR3 nucleotides read TGTGCCAGCAGCTCTGGGACTACCTACGAGCAGTACTTC. It is translated as CASSSGTTYEQYF.

The gene calls are TRBV6-5 and TRBJ2-5; maybe TRBD2 (5 bases). V was pared by 2 bases and J by 5 bases, with 15 bases between. CDR1 is MNHEY, CDR2 SVGAGI, per germline. The CDR3 loop spans 15 amino acids. CDR3: CASSYRGVLVETQYF. In DNA form, the CDR3 reads TGTGCCAGCAGTTACCGGGGAGTACTAGTGGAGACCCAGTACTTC.

The chain employs TRBV19 and TRBJ2-1; D possibly corresponds to TRBD2 (6 bases). Germline V gives CDR1 LNHDA, CDR2 SQIVND (reference sequence). Trimming pared 5 bases from V and 8 bases from J, leaving 22 bases between. This CDR3 has 16 amino acids. The CDR3 is CASSLWDSYDLDEQFF. In nucleotides, the CDR3 is TGTGCCAGTAGTCTTTGGGACTCATACGATTTAGATGAGCAGTTCTTC.

This chain links TRBV5-4 with TRBJ2-1; TRBD2 matches 16 bases. CDR3 length equals 17 residues. After removal of 9 bases from V and 0 bases from J, the junction contained 6 bases not matched to a gene. Germline CDR1 and CDR2: SGHNT and YYREEE (reference sequence). In nucleotides, the CDR3 is TGTGCCATCCCGGGACTAGCGGGAGGGGGCTCCTACAATGAGCAGTTCTTC. This translates into CAIPGLAGGGSYNEQFF.

This chain links TRBV5-6 with TRBJ2-5; possibly TRBD1 for D (6 bases). The CDR3 covers 15 residues. V lost 0 bases, J lost 3 bases, and 12 bases lay in between. CDR1 and CDR2 from the germline V gene are SGHDT and YYEEEE. The CDR3 nucleotides are TGTGCCAGCAGCTTGGGAATGGCAGGGGAAGAGACCCAGTACTTC. Residues: CASSLGMAGEETQYF.

The chain combines TRBV15 with TRBJ2-7, with D uncertain. Germline CDR1 is LNHNV and CDR2 is YYDKDF (reference sequence). The CDR3 is 15 amino acids. With 3 bases removed from V and 4 bases from J, the gap between germline ends came to 16 bases. The CDR3 DNA sequence: TGTGCCACCAGCAGGGAGCGAACCGACGGTTACGAGCAGTACTTC. It is translated as CATSRERTDGYEQYF.

V usage is TRBV7-9 and J usage is TRBJ1-5; the match to TRBD1 covers 8 bases. The CDR3 is 14 amino acids. Germline assignment: CDR1 SEHNR and CDR2 FQNEAQ (reference sequence). Trimming at V came to 5 bases and at J to 5 bases, leaving 5 bases not matched to a gene. In nucleotides, the CDR3 is TGTGCCAGCAGCACCACAGGGGGAGATCAGCCCCAGCATTTT. Translation: CASSTTGGDQPQHF.